This is a list of T cell receptor beta chains from one sample in a study of shared clonotypes between healthy human individuals. Measured with immunoSEQ multiplex PCR; TCRdb has only the in-frame clones, and not every one. The data show under 2.5 million clones, approximately 90% seen once. The sample consisted of naive CD4+ T cells from PBMCs. These receptors were collected from a man aged 18 to 29 in good health. Some clones in this sample may be carry-over from other donors' samples. The CDR3 runs from the conserved cysteine through the conserved F or W. The D gene is left open where the match is weak. Size values are once, few and many counts, or a class for expanded clones, and some rows have none.

CDR3 length | J gene | D gene | clone size | V gene | CDR3 DNA | CDR3 protein
14 | TRBJ2-5 | . | . | TRBV5-5 | TGTGCCAGCAGCTTGGCCCCTAGCGTAGAGACCCAGTACTTC | CASSLAPSVETQYF
16 | TRBJ1-1 | . | . | TRBV18 | TGTGCCAGCTCCCCGGGTTGGGGGACCTTGAACACTGAAGCTTTCTTT | CASSPGWGTLNTEAFF
15 | TRBJ2-1 | . | . | TRBV5-1 | TGCGCCAGCAGCTTGGGGCGGGCCGATTACAATGAGCAGTTCTTC | CASSLGRADYNEQFF
12 | TRBJ1-3 | . | . | TRBV4-3 | TGCGCCAGCAGGTCGAACGGAAACACCATATATTTT | CASRSNGNTIYF
14 | TRBJ1-2 | TRBD1 | once | TRBV28 | TGTGCCACCGCGGGGGGGCAGGGGGCGGGTGGCTACACCTTC | CATAGGQGAGGYTF
14 | TRBJ1-1 | . | . | TRBV7-2 | TGTGCCAGCAGAATAGGGATACTGAACACTGAAGCTTTCTTT | CASRIGILNTEAFF
15 | TRBJ2-4 | . | . | TRBV4-1 | TGCGCCAGCAGCCCCCGGGTATTAGCCAAAAACATTCAGTACTTC | CASSPRVLAKNIQYF
16 | TRBJ2-2 | . | once | TRBV10-3 | TGTGCCATCAGTGAGTCGAAACAGACTAACACCGGGGAGCTGTTTTTT | CAISESKQTNTGELFF
15 | TRBJ2-7 | . | . | TRBV9 | TGTGCCAGCAGCTCACAAACAGGGACCCCCTACGAGCAGTACTTC | CASSSQTGTPYEQYF
15 | TRBJ2-1 | TRBD1 | . | TRBV7-9 | TGTGCCAGCAGTCCCGACAGGGGTAAAAACAATGAGCAGTTCTTC | CASSPDRGKNNEQFF
12 | TRBJ1-2 | . | . | TRBV19 | TGTGCCAGTAGGGGACGGAACTATGGCTACACCTTC | CASRGRNYGYTF
20 | TRBJ2-1 | TRBD2 | once | TRBV5-1 | TGCGCCAGCAGCTTGACTCCCCTAGCGGGAGGGCCTAGGCTTAACAATGAGCAGTTCTTC | CASSLTPLAGGPRLNNEQFF
13 | TRBJ2-7 | . | . | TRBV18 | TGTGCCAGCTCGGAAGGGGCCTCCTACGAGCAGTACTTC | CASSEGASYEQYF
15 | TRBJ1-5 | TRBD1 | . | TRBV6-1 | TGTGCCAGCAGTGCCGGGACAGTCTCTAATCAGCCCCAGCATTTT | CASSAGTVSNQPQHF
14 | TRBJ1-2 | . | . | TRBV19 | TGTGCCAGTAGGAAGGACTTACCTAACTATGGCTACACCTTC | CASRKDLPNYGYTF
15 | TRBJ2-7 | . | . | TRBV7-2 | TGTGCCAGCAGCCGCGGACAGACCCCATCCTACGAGCAGTACTTC | CASSRGQTPSYEQYF
14 | TRBJ1-1 | TRBD1 | . | TRBV7-9 | TGTGCCAGCAGGGGACAGGGGCTGGACACTGAAGCTTTCTTT | CASRGQGLDTEAFF
19 | TRBJ2-5 | TRBD1 | . | TRBV28 | TGTGCCAGCAGTTTTTATGCCCGGTTCGCGGGACAGGTCGGGGAGACCCAGTACTTC | CASSFYARFAGQVGETQYF
15 | TRBJ1-4 | TRBD1 | . | TRBV5-1 | TGCGCCAGCAGCTTGGAAGGGGACAGACGCGAAAAACTGTTTTTT | CASSLEGDRREKLFF
16 | TRBJ2-1 | TRBD1 | . | TRBV6-5 | TGTGCCAGCAGTTACACGCATCAGACAGGGGGCCATGAGCAGTTCTTC | CASSYTHQTGGHEQFF
15 | TRBJ2-1 | . | . | TRBV7-2 | TGTGCCAGCAGCTCACAGGGTCCTACCTACAATGAGCAGTTCTTC | CASSSQGPTYNEQFF
16 | TRBJ2-2 | TRBD2 | . | TRBV11-3 | TGTGCCAGCAGCTACGGACTAGCGGGAGATACCGGGGAGCTGTTTTTT | CASSYGLAGDTGELFF
14 | TRBJ1-5 | TRBD1 | . | TRBV19 | TGTGCCAGTAGTATGGGACAGAATTATCAGCCCCAGCATTTT | CASSMGQNYQPQHF
16 | TRBJ2-7 | TRBD1 | . | TRBV30 | TGTGCCTGGGCGACCTTACCGGGACAGGGGTCCTACGAGCAGTACTTC | CAWATLPGQGSYEQYF
14 | TRBJ2-7 | TRBD1 | . | TRBV29-1 | TGCAGCGTTGAAAAAGGGGGCGCCTCCTACGAGCAGTACTTC | CSVEKGGASYEQYF
15 | TRBJ2-7 | TRBD1 | . | TRBV6-1 | TGTGCCAGCAGTCTAGGGACAGGATTTGAAAACGAGCAGTACTTC | CASSLGTGFENEQYF
14 | TRBJ1-2 | TRBD1 | . | TRBV15 | TGTGCCACCAGCAGACCGGACAGGGGCCATGGCTACACCTTC | CATSRPDRGHGYTF
20 | TRBJ2-3 | TRBD2 | . | TRBV5-4 | TGTGCCAGCAGCCCACCGAGGACTAGCGGTATTTCATCTAGCACAGATACGCAGTATTTT | CASSPPRTSGISSSTDTQYF
14 | TRBJ1-2 | . | . | TRBV7-2 | TGTGCCAGCAGCTGGAAGGGGGAAGGCTATGGCTACACCTTC | CASSWKGEGYGYTF
14 | TRBJ1-2 | TRBD1 | . | TRBV18 | TGTGCCAGCTCACCAAGGACAGGGGGCGATGGCTACACCTTC | CASSPRTGGDGYTF
16 | TRBJ2-5 | TRBD2 | . | TRBV7-2 | TGTGCCAGCAGCTTGGGACTAGCGGGAGGCCGAGAGACCCAGTACTTC | CASSLGLAGGRETQYF
15 | TRBJ2-2 | TRBD2 | . | TRBV28 | TGTGCCAGCAGCCCTAGGACTAGATCCACCGGGGAGCTGTTTTTT | CASSPRTRSTGELFF
15 | TRBJ1-5 | TRBD1 | . | TRBV9 | TGTGCCAGCAGCGTAGGGGGACAGAGAGATCAGCCCCAGCATTTT | CASSVGGQRDQPQHF
15 | TRBJ2-5 | . | . | TRBV7-9 | TGTGCCAGCGAACCTCCCGTCGGCGCCCAAGAGACCCAGTACTTC | CASEPPVGAQETQYF
14 | TRBJ2-5 | . | . | TRBV5-1 | TGCGCCAGCAGCTTGGCCGGGCAGGGGGAGACCCAGTACTTC | CASSLAGQGETQYF
16 | TRBJ1-3 | . | . | TRBV11-2 | TGTGCCAGCAGCTCCCTACAGGGACAATACGGAAACACCATATATTTT | CASSSLQGQYGNTIYF
16 | TRBJ2-5 | TRBD2 | . | TRBV11-3 | TGTGCCAGCAGCTCCGGGACTAGCGGTAACCAAGAGACCCAGTACTTC | CASSSGTSGNQETQYF
15 | TRBJ1-1 | . | . | TRBV21-1 | TGTGCCAGCAGCAAAATAAGGAAGAAGGGCCCTGAAGCTTTCTTT | CASSKIRKKGPEAFF
15 | TRBJ2-7 | . | . | TRBV6-6 | TGTGCCAGCAGTTTCTCGCCCGGGAGCTCCTACGAGCAGTACTTC | CASSFSPGSSYEQYF
15 | TRBJ2-1 | TRBD1 | . | TRBV27 | TGTGCCAGCAGTGAATCGACAGGGGCTTGGAATGAGCAGTTCTTC | CASSESTGAWNEQFF
13 | TRBJ2-1 | TRBD2 | . | TRBV9 | TGTGCCAGCAGCGTAGATCGGCGGGAGGGCTTGGTCTTC | CASSVDRREGLVF
17 | TRBJ2-3 | . | . | TRBV21-1 | TGTGCCAGCAGCAACCTCGCGCGTCTAGTTGGTCCAGATACGCAGTATTTT | CASSNLARLVGPDTQYF
16 | TRBJ2-7 | . | . | TRBV10-1 | TGCGCCAGCAGTGAGAAAGGGATAGCGGCACCCTACGAGCAGTACTTC | CASSEKGIAAPYEQYF
15 | TRBJ2-1 | TRBD2 | . | TRBV9 | TGTGCCAGCAGCGTAGGACGGGAGGGGCTGAATGAGCAGTTCTTC | CASSVGREGLNEQFF
15 | TRBJ2-5 | TRBD1 | . | TRBV7-9 | TGTGCCAGCAGCCGAGGCCAGGGGGCCCAAGAGACCCAGTACTTC | CASSRGQGAQETQYF
12 | TRBJ2-7 | . | . | TRBV7-8 | TGTGCCAGCAGCCAGATGGGCTACGAGCAGTACTTC | CASSQMGYEQYF
15 | TRBJ2-5 | TRBD2 | . | TRBV7-9 | TGTGCCAGCAGCTACCTAGTAGCGGGGAGAGAGACCCAGTACTTC | CASSYLVAGRETQYF
12 | TRBJ1-2 | . | . | TRBV6-5 | TGTGCCAGCAGTTACTCGAATAAGGCCTACACCTTC | CASSYSNKAYTF
15 | TRBJ2-1 | TRBD2 | . | TRBV5-1 | TGCGCCAGCAGCTTGGGGGGACTAGCGACCAATGAGCAGTTCTTC | CASSLGGLATNEQFF
14 | TRBJ2-7 | TRBD2 | . | TRBV9 | TGTGCCAGCAGCGCAGGGACTAGCGGCTACGAGCAGTACTTC | CASSAGTSGYEQYF